The entry below describes one TCR beta chain. Its antigen is undetermined. One end of the junction does not line up with germline, which may come from a read error. The data are from a study of T-cell memory formation after mild COVID-19. Whole-study context: Each donor largely had its own TCR clusters. Whole-study findings and limits: There was a balanced CD4/CD8 profile in clones contracting day 15 to 85, and later expanders leaned CD4+. The study found contracting CD4+ clones mainly in CM and EM and contracting CD8+ clones in EMRA. Memory sampled before infection contained some responding clones, suggesting cross-reactive memory joined.

The germline CDR1 and CDR2 sequences are MNHEY and SMNVEV (reference sequence). The CDR3 length is 15 residues. A single record per CDR3 protein comes from TCRdb applying MiXCR to the 5' RACE reads. The sample has tens of thousands of distinct CDR3 sequences, 15% to 20% seen once. The receptor's source is an adult woman who had mild COVID-19 (a few samples of this study predate the infection). Cell type and time point are not known. This chain joins TRBV27 and TRBJ2-3; 9 bases align to TRBD1. What was sequenced was PBMCs or a T cell subset sorted from them (not recorded which). The CDR3 coding sequence is TGTTCCAGCAGGTACCTGGGACAGGGCGAGGATACGCAGTATTTT. This encodes CSSRYLGQGEDTQYF.